One and the same sample provided the 24 T cell receptor beta chains below, sequenced in a study of vaccination effects on CD4 cells after COVID-19. Sequencing in the ViraFEST assay came after antigen-specific CD4+ T cells had been expanded with viral peptide pools, which were used to stimulate PBMC. CD4+ T cell isolation took place after more than eight days of culture. According to PCR results, the person was infected with SARS-CoV-2 between March and December 2020. Repertoires were generated with immunoSEQ multiplex PCR, while TCRdb's copy carries only in-frame clones and drops some. The sample has more than 35,000 clones, around 66% seen once; the top ten hold about 30%. No antigen has been assigned to these receptors. Sequenced material: CD4+ T cells from PBMCs cultured with a peptide pool, taken before COVID-19 vaccination. All receptors derive from a human donor who had a prior SARS-CoV-2 infection.

The chain uses TRBV27 and TRBJ1-5; D possibly corresponds to TRBD1 (5 bases). The CDR3 has 14 amino acids. Germline lookup yields CDR1 MNHEY and CDR2 SMNVEV (reference sequence). Trimming left V 6 bases short and J 3 bases short, with 12 bases between. CDR3 in amino acids: CASSSGGLNQPQHF. The CDR3, as DNA: TGTGCCAGCAGCTCGGGGGGTCTCAATCAGCCCCAGCATTTT.

The chain is built from TRBV7-2 and TRBJ2-1, with unresolved D. The germline gives CDR1 SGHTA, CDR2 FQGNSA. The CDR3 contains 12 residues. The V end was cut by 5 bases, the J end by 8 bases, with 10 bases between. The CDR3 nucleotides read TGTGCCAGCAGCCCGACGGTCTATGAGCAGTTCTTC. Encoded protein: CASSPTVYEQFF.

With regard to this clone: Mismatch with germline at one junction end may stem from a read error. The chain joins TRBV7-7 to TRBJ2-4, with 7 bases fitting TRBD1. The germline V gene has CDR1 SSHAT and CDR2 FNYEAQ (reference sequence). This CDR3 region has 22 residues. The chain's CDR3 is CASSFPPMCLKGAYLAKNIQYF. The CDR3 DNA reads as TGTGCTAGCAGCTTTCCCCCTATGTGTCTGAAGGGGGCTTACCTAGCCAAAAACATTCAGTACTTC.

The chain has TRBV6-2 or TRBV6-3 and TRBJ1-5, with a weak D call TRBD1 (5 bases). CDR1 MNHEY and CDR2 SVGEGT come from the germline V gene. Trimming shortened V by 3 bases and J by 5 bases, and 14 bases separated the two germline ends. This CDR3 comprises 15 residues. CDR3 bases: TGTGCCAGCAGTTATCCGGGCAGGGACGATCAGCCCCAGCATTTT. Its protein is CASSYPGRDDQPQHF.

The chain carries TRBV9 and TRBJ2-5; 9 nucleotides match TRBD2. Losses at the gene ends were 3 bases for V and 0 bases for J; bases not matched to a gene: 6. The CDR3 has 16 amino acids. CDR1 is SGDLS and CDR2 is YYNGEE in the germline V gene. The CDR3 is CASSGQAGGYQETQYF. In DNA form, the CDR3 reads TGTGCCAGCAGCGGACAAGCGGGGGGCTACCAAGAGACCCAGTACTTC. The whole variable domain, filled in from reference TRBV9 and TRBJ2-5, reads DSGVTQTPKHLITATGQRVTLRCSPRSGDLSVYWYQQSLDQGLQFLIQYYNGEERAKGNILERFSAQQFPDLHSELNLSSLELGDSALYFCASSGQAGGYQETQYFGPGTRLLVL.

This clone was counted a few times. The rearrangement joins TRBV9 to TRBJ1-3; no reliable D call. V lost 7 bases to trimming and J lost 5 bases, with 13 bases between them. The CDR3 spans 13 residues. The germline CDR1 and CDR2 sequences are SGDLS and YYNGEE. The CDR3 loop is CASSTQMRNTIYF. DNA of the CDR3: TGTGCCAGCTCTACACAGATGCGAAACACCATATATTTT.

The table lists this clone with a few counts. The V call is TRBV7-2, the J call TRBJ1-2; no definite D call. V gave up 7 bases and J gave up 6 bases, with 21 bases separating them. The germline V gene has CDR1 SGHTA and CDR2 FQGNSA. The CDR3 runs 15 residues. As DNA, the CDR3 is TGTGCCAGCATCGGGGTGGGAATTCTCCTGGATGGCTACACCTTC. Amino acid sequence: CASIGVGILLDGYTF.

This clone was seen a handful of times. The chain uses TRBV29-1 and TRBJ2-3; TRBD2 aligns across 9 bases. Germline assignment: CDR1 SQVTM and CDR2 ANQGSEA. V was clipped by 3 bases and J by 5 bases; unmatched bases: 0. The CDR3 contains 12 residues. The chain's CDR3 is CSVERGGDTQYF. DNA of the CDR3: TGCAGCGTTGAGCGGGGGGGAGATACGCAGTATTTT.

This chain links TRBV2 with TRBJ2-1, with D perhaps matching TRBD2 (5 bases). Germline values: CDR1 SNHLY, CDR2 FYNNEI. Trimming took 8 bases from V and 5 from J, leaving 13 bases between them. The CDR3 is made up of 13 amino acids. The CDR3 reads CASGVTRDNEQFF. The DNA of the CDR3 is TGTGCCAGCGGGGTAACTAGAGACAATGAGCAGTTCTTC.

The genes are TRBV3-1 (or the pseudogene TRBV3-2) and TRBJ2-2; D gene unclear. Looked up from germline, CDR1 is LGHDT and CDR2 is YNNKEL (reference sequence). The CDR3 extends over 12 amino acids. V lost 1 base and J lost 8, with 5 bases in between. CDR3 in DNA: TGTGCCAGCAGCCAAGGGGTAGGGGAGCTGTTTTTT. Protein sequence: CASSQGVGELFF.

This sequence joins TRBV7-9 and TRBJ1-5, with D unresolved. This CDR3 has 16 amino acids. With 0 bases removed from V and 7 bases from J, the gap between germline ends came to 16 bases. Germline V CDR1 and CDR2: SEHNR, FQNEAQ (reference sequence). This chain's CDR3 is CASSLASAGVQQPQHF. The CDR3 nucleotides read TGTGCCAGCAGCTTAGCTTCAGCCGGGGTTCAGCAGCCCCAGCATTTT.

The V and J genes are TRBV7-8 and TRBJ1-1; no clear D gene. The CDR3 spans 16 residues. V lost 2 bases and J lost 0, with 13 bases in between. The germline V gene has CDR1 SGHVS and CDR2 FQNEAQ. CDR3 sequence: CASSLRGGGLNTEAFF. CDR3 bases: TGTGCCAGCAGCTTAAGAGGTGGAGGCCTGAACACTGAAGCTTTCTTT.

The chain carries TRBV6-1 and TRBJ2-3; the match to TRBD1 covers 7 bases. Looked up from germline, CDR1 is MNHNS and CDR2 is SASEGT. Trimming cost V 2 bases and J 12 bases; bases outside gene matches: 11. CDR3 length equals 14 residues. DNA of the CDR3: TGTGCCAGCAGTGAAAGGGGTAGGGGGCTTTATCAGTATTTT. This sequence encodes CASSERGRGLYQYF.

This clone came up a few times. The V gene is TRBV2, the J gene TRBJ2-2; D perhaps matches TRBD2 (6 bases). Germline CDR1 and CDR2: SNHLY and FYNNEI. The V and J ends lost 8 bases and 0 bases respectively, with 10 bases between them. The CDR3 extends over 14 amino acids. Here the CDR3 DNA reads TGTGCCAGCGTCGGGGGAGCGAACACCGGGGAGCTGTTTTTT. As protein: CASVGGANTGELFF.

This rearrangement joins TRBV6-5 to TRBJ2-7; 7 bases match TRBD2. J gave up 10 bases and V 0 bases, and 3 bases lay outside the gene matches. Germline V gene sequence: CDR1 MNHEY, CDR2 SVGAGI. The CDR3 covers 12 residues. Written as DNA, the CDR3 is TGTGCCAGCAGTTACTCGGGGACTACACAGTACTTC. Encoded protein: CASSYSGTTQYF.

The rearrangement joins TRBV11-2 to TRBJ2-1, with D possibly called TRBD1 or TRBD2 (5 bases each). Trimming pared 5 bases from V and 5 bases from J, leaving 16 bases between. The CDR3 is made up of 15 amino acids. The V gene's germline CDR1 is SGHAT and CDR2 FQNNGV. The CDR3 DNA sequence: TGTGCCAGCAGCCCGGGGCCCCGACTCGACAATGAGCAGTTCTTC. Its translation: CASSPGPRLDNEQFF. Together with reference TRBV11-2 and TRBJ2-1, the CDR3 gives the full variable domain: EAGVAQSPRYKIIEKRQSVAFWCNPISGHATLYWYQQILGQGPKLLIQFQNNGVVDDSQLPKDRFSAERLKGVDSTLKIQPAKLEDSAVYLCASSPGPRLDNEQFFGPGTRLTVL.

The chain recombines TRBV18 with TRBJ2-6; weak D call: TRBD1 (6 bases). This CDR3 has 18 amino acids. Trimming pared 4 bases from V and 0 bases from J, leaving 16 bases between. The germline gives CDR1 KGHSH, CDR2 LQKENI. The CDR3 nucleotides are TGTGCCAGCTCACGGGGAGCCAGGGGTACCTCTGGGGCCAACGTCCTGACTTTC. It specifies CASSRGARGTSGANVLTF. Supplemented by reference TRBV18 and TRBJ2-6, the full variable domain reads NAGVMQNPRHLVRRRGQEARLRCSPMKGHSHVYWYRQLPEEGLKFMVYLQKENIIDESGMPKERFSAEFPKEGPSILRIQQVVRGDSAAYFCASSRGARGTSGANVLTFGAGSRLTVL.

V and J are TRBV6-5 and TRBJ1-1; tentative D call: TRBD1 (5 bases). CDR1 is MNHEY and CDR2 is SVGAGI in the germline V gene. V lost 7 bases to trimming and J lost 3 bases, with 18 bases between them. The CDR3 sequence is 15 residues long. The CDR3 region has the DNA TGTGCCAGCATCTCGGGGGGAATAGTCGACACTGAAGCTTTCTTT. Translated: CASISGGIVDTEAFF.

V usage is TRBV25-1 and J usage is TRBJ2-5; D may be TRBD1 or TRBD2 (5 bases each). V dropped 2 bases and J dropped 1 base, with 8 bases sitting between them. The CDR3 is made up of 14 amino acids. Germline CDR1 MGHDK, CDR2 SYGVNS. CDR3 nucleotides: TGTGCCAGCAGTGAAGGGACGTTCCAAGAGACCCAGTACTTC. This gives the protein CASSEGTFQETQYF.

J is TRBJ2-1 and V is TRBV5-1; 12 bases match TRBD2. The trim removed 3 bases at V and 4 bases at J, leaving 11 bases unmatched. Per germline, CDR1 SGHRS and CDR2 YFSETQ. This CDR3 comprises 18 residues. The CDR3 sequence: CASSSRALAGGLYNEQFF. CDR3 nucleotides: TGCGCCAGCAGCTCCAGAGCGCTAGCGGGAGGGTTGTACAATGAGCAGTTCTTC.

This clone was recorded a few times. The J gene is TRBJ2-2, the V gene TRBV7-9, with D tentatively TRBD2 (6 bases). CDR3 length: 12 residues. V was pared by 5 bases and J by 9 bases, with 10 bases between. The germline CDR1 and CDR2 sequences are SEHNR and FQNEAQ (reference sequence). The CDR3 is CASSGGTRELFF. CDR3 nucleotides: TGTGCCAGCAGCGGGGGGACCCGGGAGCTGTTTTTT.

This clone has only one observation. The V and J genes are TRBV27 and TRBJ2-2; TRBD1 or TRBD2 may be the D gene (5 bases each). This CDR3 has 13 residues. The V gene lost 4 bases and the J gene lost 6 bases, with 9 bases spanning the gap. CDR1 and CDR2 from the germline V gene are MNHEY and SMNVEV (reference sequence). CDR3 in amino acids: CASSWGKAGELFF. DNA of the CDR3: TGTGCCAGCAGTTGGGGGAAGGCCGGGGAGCTGTTTTTT.

CDR3 bases: TGTGCCAGCAGCCAGGGGGGGACTAGCGGGTTGCCAGATACGCAGTATTTT. Protein product: CASSQGGTSGLPDTQYF. The chain combines TRBV4-2 with TRBJ2-3; 12 bases align to TRBD2. The CDR3 loop spans 17 amino acids. Germline CDR1 LGHNA, CDR2 YNFKEQ. The trim removed 3 bases at V and 4 bases at J, leaving 8 bases unmatched.

The count of this clone is one. The CDR3 loop is CASSRKFGNLGLAKSYEQYF. Written as DNA, the CDR3 is TGCGCCAGCAGCCGGAAGTTTGGGAACTTGGGACTAGCGAAAAGCTACGAGCAGTACTTC. The V gene is TRBV4-3, the J gene TRBJ2-7, with TRBD2 matching over 10 bases. CDR1 is LGHNA, CDR2 YSLEER, per germline. The CDR3 sequence is 20 residues long. J lost 3 bases, V lost 4 bases, and 21 bases had no gene match.